This section outlines one T cell receptor (beta chain) sequence together with its context. The antigen it recognizes is unknown. Per-base qualities were not stored, and no clone one base away is much larger. The receptor library was made with the immunoSEQ multiplex PCR assay. The multiplex PCR relied on a mix of 60 forward primers for TCR Vbeta segments and 13 reverse primers for TCR Jbeta segments. The CDR3 region of rearranged TCR beta genes was amplified from genomic DNA with a multiplex PCR assay. Amplified TCR beta libraries were sequenced as 87-base-pair reads on the Illumina HiSeq System. On the authors' methods: A later analysis tallied 75 million to 95 million unique TCR beta chains across the 600 to 700 repertoires, and about 10 million of those chains were shared by two or more donors. A nearest-neighbor algorithm error-corrected the raw reads and collapsed the reads into unique sequences, merging closely related sequences to remove PCR and sequencing errors. CDR3 sequences were aligned to IMGT reference sequences to assign V, D and J gene segments. For a sequence to be retained, a match of at least six nucleotides was required to both a V gene segment and a J gene segment. A rearrangement counted as productive if the CDR3 had no stop codons and remained in frame with V and J, and every other rearrangement counted as non-productive. CDR3 was defined by IMGT convention, running from the second conserved V-encoded cysteine to the conserved J-encoded phenylalanine. Sequences without an unambiguous match to a single V gene segment were excluded from the earlier analysis of a few hundred of the donors. An earlier analysis of about 590 of the donors classified V segments as functional when productive rearrangements were above 56.7% and as segregating when the standard deviation between donors was above 5%. A statistical classification framework was built to diagnose cytomegalovirus status from the catalog of TCR beta chain sequences. In a later analysis, TCR nucleotide sequences were compared against IMGT/GENE-DB human TR gene sequences so that V and J genes could be assigned. In a later analysis, CDR3 sequences and most-parsimonious VDJ recombination scenarios were assigned using the TCRdist pipeline. In a later analysis, each TCR beta chain was defined by its CDR3 amino acid sequence together with its V-gene family, and reads lacking a unique V-gene family were excluded. In a later analysis, 550 to 650 highly shared, low-generation-probability nucleotide sequences were removed to address suspected cross-contamination and a sequencing artifact. For each public chain, a later analysis derived a clonal expansion index from normalized ranks of inferred template counts within each repertoire. A later analysis computed generation probabilities with a VDJ recombination model fitted to out-of-frame rearrangements, and checked the results against IGoR. In a later analysis, hypergeometric tests were used to score TCR-TCR, TCR-HLA and TCR-CMV co-occurrence, with a repertoire-size bias correction applied to TCR pairs. In a later analysis, false discovery rates were estimated by permuting HLA or CMV assignments 20 times. In a later analysis, co-occurring TCRs were grouped with DBSCAN, and TCRdist sequence similarity was added when clustering was performed within HLA-allele-positive subsets. Repertoires with fewer than 30,000 or more than 120,000 public chains were left out of co-occurrence clustering, as were five repertoires with anomalous nucleotide sharing. TCRdb limited this immuneACCESS table to in-frame rearrangements with V and J called. A share of clones is missing; checked studies link under half to unresolved V genes, and the rest is unexplained. Clone size and V and J calls were adopted from that table, with D and trimming inferred from the DNA. This sample is represented by some 200,000 clones; 84% of them were singletons. Approximately 2.9% of the sample lies in the top ten.

The entry originates in a study of cytomegalovirus exposure and HLA in healthy donors (dated by TCRdb to about 2017). A note on the overall study: According to an earlier analysis of 550 to 750 of the donors, about 179 million T cells yielded over 100 million unique TCR beta sequences and roughly 280 Gb of sequence data. Approximately 300 gigabases of sequencing data and around 85 million unique TCR sequences made up an early release that covered under 750 HLA-typed donors. Among the 398 genotyped donors, about 85% belonged to the genetic ancestry cluster associated with self-reported Caucasian donors. The study aimed to test whether cataloging public T cell receptors could reveal signatures of past pathogen exposure. The study profiled the T cell repertoires of under 700 subjects by immunosequencing and related them to cytomegalovirus serostatus. Along with the approximately 620-subject first cohort, a separate validation cohort of about 110 different subjects was used. To predict cytomegalovirus infection status, the study brought together high-throughput TCR immunosequencing, statistical association of individual TCRs with disease status, and machine learning. A later analysis re-analyzed previously published TCR beta repertoires from about 600 donors and added high-resolution HLA genotyping to study TCR occurrence patterns. Rather than drawing on any new phenotypic data, the later analysis identified candidate immune exposures from TCR beta sequences and the way those sequences occurred across donors. An earlier analysis of a few hundred of the donors applied high-throughput TCR beta sequencing to assess whether each TCR beta V gene segment acted as functional or pseudogenic. Alongside the repertoire data, information on donor age, sex, ethnicity and CMV serostatus was compiled. Genome-wide SNP genotypes for about 65% of the 666 donors were used in a later genetic analysis, which treated that subset as a discovery cohort. Every discovery cohort repertoire had been produced on one sequencing platform. Both class I and class II loci were covered by HLA typing, at four-digit resolution. The number of typed donors differed by locus: 629-630 for A, B, C, DRB1 and DQB1; approximately 520 for DQA1; about 600 for DPA1; and 400 to 480 for DPB1. About five DR-DQ haplotypes were treated as single units for association and clustering because of strong linkage in the cohort. Among a few hundred genotyped donors of the cohort, an average of approximately 240,000 unique TCR beta nucleotide sequences were sequenced per donor, approximately 20% of them non-productive.

The cohort comprised 666 healthy bone marrow donors. All cohort members were sampled while nominally healthy, although unrecorded immune exposures were likely present. The donor tested CMV seropositive and was one of the 289 seropositive cohort members. Every donor gave a peripheral blood sample, and the peripheral blood mononuclear cells from that sample were used for TCR beta sequencing. The Qiagen DNeasy Blood Extraction Kit was used to extract genomic DNA from the blood cell samples. General study outcomes and caveats: In a later analysis, HLA-associated TCR beta chains were found to be more clonally expanded and to have lower generation probabilities than equally common non-associated chains. This cohort had only TCR beta chains sequenced, and the lack of alpha or paired-chain data limited which features could be detected. A further reported finding was that TCR beta sequences accurately predicted the HLA-A and HLA-B alleles for most subjects in the first cohort. A later genetic analysis reported fewer N-insertions in productive TCRs among donors in an Asian-associated ancestry cluster than the roughly 670-donor mean. According to a later analysis, most CMV-associated TCR beta chains appeared to be HLA-restricted, and the HLA associations seemed to be driven largely by CMV exposure. Correlated functional status among segregating V segments might be attributable to linkage disequilibrium, but an unknown experimental factor could not be ruled out. Most TCR sequences were observed very rarely across donors, whereas some public TCRs were present in many individuals. According to a later analysis, TCR association rates differed among HLA loci, with DRB1 alleles showing the most associated TCRs and HLA-C alleles showing the fewest. In the study, around 160 TCR beta chains were listed as associated with cytomegalovirus. Some IMGT-functional V segments, including TRBV6-2 and TRBV6-3, could not be told apart with the 87-base-pair reads, so those segments were excluded. Three of the identified cytomegalovirus-associated TCR beta chains were confirmed in vitro to be specific for cytomegalovirus antigens. The sequencing pipeline was judged likely to have produced a cluster of highly shared sequence variants as a technical artifact. An earlier analysis of approximately 600 of the donors showed that most TCR beta V segments appeared in productive rearrangements either about 87% or about 30% of the time, which broadly matched IMGT annotations. A later analysis associated 16,951 TCR beta sequences with specific HLA alleles at a false discovery rate of 0.05. Presence/absence analyses assumed roughly uniform sequencing depth across donors, an assumption that may not hold. When HLA alleles, especially DR and DQ, strongly co-occurred, TCR associations were difficult to assign to individual alleles. For the cohort, immune exposure information was limited to CMV serostatus. Cytomegalovirus status was reported to be diagnosed by the classifier with high specificity and sensitivity in both the original and validation cohorts. An association between a missense DCLRE1C variant and V-gene and J-gene trimming of TCR beta chains was found in a later genetic analysis and replicated in an independent cohort. The authors suggested that the approach could potentially be extended to other disease states and immunological phenotypes. Because HLA typing was unavailable for some donors at each locus, only the typed subset was used in association tests. Because counts were too low, more than 15 rarely observed V segments, including chromosome 9 orphons, were excluded from the earlier analysis of a few hundred of the donors. A later analysis reported that several top co-occurrence clusters appeared linked to parvovirus B19, influenza, CMV and Epstein-Barr virus.

The germline V gene encodes CDR1 MNHNS and CDR2 SASEGT. Inclusive of the bounding cysteine and phenylalanine, the CDR3 is 13 residues long. Solely the CDR3 DNA is kept, with 39 bases framed from the first base. Germline trimming: 7 bases from V, 4 bases from J; junction bases outside gene matches: 6. Sequences were obtained from PBMCs. The receptor chain draws on TRBV6-1 and TRBJ2-5; 7 central nucleotides agree with TRBD2. The source of this sequence is a woman in her fifties or sixties in good health and CMV-seropositive. The nucleotide sequence is given as TGTGCCAGCATCCCCGGACTAGGAGAGACCCAGTACTTC. This is translated as CASIPGLGETQYF.